Listed below are T cell receptor beta chains from one sample, sequenced in a study of blood T cell repertoires in COVID-19. The method was immunoSEQ multiplex PCR; TCRdb's version includes in-frame clones alone and lacks a portion of them. The table records 410,000 or so clones, about nine tenths of them present only once. Input material: peripheral blood. These receptors were collected from a woman aged 30 to 39 with active or convalescent COVID-19. CDR3s include the opening cysteine and the closing phenylalanine or tryptophan. D genes are given only for firm matches. Not all rows give a size; the values are once, few, many and, for expanded clones, a class.

clone_size	d_call	v_call	j_call	cdr3_aa	cdr3_nt
-	-	TRBV5-1	TRBJ2-5	CASSLGGGRYQETQYF	TGCGCCAGCAGCTTGGGTGGGGGCCGGTACCAAGAGACCCAGTACTTC
-	TRBD2	TRBV9	TRBJ2-3	CASSPSGGHTDTQYF	TGTGCCAGCAGCCCAAGCGGGGGCCACACAGATACGCAGTATTTT
-	-	TRBV4-2	TRBJ2-3	CASSQGSQGTDTQYF	TGTGCCAGCAGCCAAGGTTCTCAGGGTACAGATACGCAGTATTTT
-	TRBD2	TRBV11-3	TRBJ2-1	CASSGLAGIDNEQFF	TGTGCCAGCAGCGGACTAGCGGGAATCGACAATGAGCAGTTCTTC
-	-	TRBV29-1	TRBJ1-5	CSVGQTDQPQHF	TGCAGCGTTGGACAGACAGATCAGCCCCAGCATTTT
few	-	TRBV15	TRBJ2-7	CATSREAPPGYEQYF	TGTGCCACCAGCAGAGAAGCCCCTCCGGGCTACGAGCAGTACTTC
-	-	TRBV19	TRBJ1-4	CAINVNRVGDWGNEKLFF	TGTGCCATTAATGTTAACAGGGTGGGAGATTGGGGGAACGAAAAACTGTTTTTT
-	-	TRBV7-9	TRBJ2-3	CASSLVGGSGTSTDTQYF	TGTGCCAGCAGCTTAGTGGGCGGGTCGGGCACCAGCACAGATACGCAGTATTTT
-	TRBD1	TRBV28	TRBJ1-2	CASSPGTGGPLNYGYTF	TGTGCCAGCAGTCCCGGGACAGGGGGCCCGCTCAATTATGGCTACACCTTC
-	TRBD2	TRBV5-1	TRBJ2-7	CASSRDGGTSYEQYF	TGCGCCAGCAGCCGCGACGGGGGGACCTCCTACGAGCAGTACTTC
-	-	TRBV27	TRBJ2-6	CASSATGSTGANVLTF	TGTGCCAGCAGCGCCACAGGGAGTACTGGGGCCAACGTCCTGACTTTC
-	-	TRBV5-1	TRBJ2-3	CASSLGGAGNTDTQYF	TGCGCCAGCAGCTTGGGGGGTGCGGGGAACACAGATACGCAGTATTTT
-	-	TRBV6-5	TRBJ2-1	CASGTTFNEQFF	TGTGCCAGCGGGACAACCTTCAATGAGCAGTTCTTC
-	-	TRBV6-5	TRBJ1-1	CASAGEGVNTEAFF	TGTGCCAGCGCAGGGGAGGGGGTGAACACTGAAGCTTTCTTT
-	-	TRBV29-1	TRBJ1-3	CSVEGIDSPGSGNTIYF	TGCAGCGTTGAGGGTATCGACAGCCCCGGCTCTGGAAACACCATATATTTT
-	-	TRBV27	TRBJ1-3	CASRSGKGGNTIYF	TGTGCCAGCAGGTCCGGGAAAGGTGGAAACACCATATATTTT
-	TRBD1	TRBV3-1/TRBV3-2	TRBJ1-2	CASSPGTGGNYGYTF	TGTGCCAGCAGCCCCGGGACAGGGGGGAACTATGGCTACACCTTC
-	TRBD2	TRBV4-1	TRBJ2-7	CASSPSLAAPSYEQYF	TGCGCCAGCAGCCCTAGTCTAGCGGCACCCTCCTACGAGCAGTACTTC
-	-	TRBV11-2	TRBJ1-5	CASSSNLGNQPQHF	TGTGCCAGCAGCTCGAACTTAGGCAATCAGCCCCAGCATTTT
-	-	TRBV6-2/TRBV6-3	TRBJ1-2	CASSYSILSDRDDYGYTF	TGTGCCAGCAGTTACTCGATTCTTTCTGACAGAGATGACTATGGCTACACCTTC
-	TRBD2	TRBV24-1	TRBJ2-1	CATSDPGTSGIEQFF	TGTGCCACCAGTGACCCCGGGACTAGCGGAATTGAGCAGTTCTTC
-	-	TRBV11-1	TRBJ2-3	CASSFGGVSDTQYF	TGTGCCAGCAGCTTTGGCGGGGTCTCAGATACGCAGTATTTT
-	-	TRBV25-1	TRBJ1-1	CASSEQGWAFF	TGTGCCAGCAGTGAACAGGGATGGGCTTTCTTT
-	-	TRBV30	TRBJ1-2	CAWSVPGGGHGYTF	TGTGCCTGGAGTGTACCCGGGGGGGGGCATGGCTACACCTTC
-	TRBD2	TRBV5-4	TRBJ2-3	CASSRDRSGGGTDTQYF	TGTGCCAGCAGCCGCGATAGGAGCGGGGGTGGGACAGATACGCAGTATTTT
-	TRBD1	TRBV28	TRBJ2-3	CASQSTGRTDTQYF	TGTGCCAGCCAGTCGACAGGGCGTACAGATACGCAGTATTTT
-	TRBD1	TRBV7-8	TRBJ1-2	CASSLEGGTGLYGYTF	TGTGCCAGCAGCTTAGAGGGCGGGACAGGGCTCTATGGCTACACCTTC
-	TRBD2	TRBV29-1	TRBJ2-7	CSVEDYRLAGGLYEQYF	TGCAGCGTTGAAGATTATCGACTAGCGGGGGGGCTTTACGAGCAGTACTTC
-	-	TRBV6-1	TRBJ1-5	CASSEWNRARTQPQHF	TGTGCCAGCAGTGAGTGGAACAGGGCAAGAACTCAGCCCCAGCATTTT